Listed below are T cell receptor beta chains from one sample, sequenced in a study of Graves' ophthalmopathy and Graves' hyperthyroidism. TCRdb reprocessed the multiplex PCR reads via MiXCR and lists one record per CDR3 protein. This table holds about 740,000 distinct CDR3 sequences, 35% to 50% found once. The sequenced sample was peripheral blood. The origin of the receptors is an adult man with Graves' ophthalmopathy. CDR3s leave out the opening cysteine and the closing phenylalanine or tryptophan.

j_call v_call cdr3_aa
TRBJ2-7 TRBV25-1 ASSEAWDGYEQY
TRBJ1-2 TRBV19 ASSTDRGLLFGYT
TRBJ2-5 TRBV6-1 ASSRATGWETQY
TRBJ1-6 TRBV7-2 ASSLGTGGGSPLH
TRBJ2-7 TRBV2 ASSEGFWLPSYEQY
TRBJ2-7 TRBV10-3 AISESRGNGEQY
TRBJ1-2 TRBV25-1 ASRSFGGRGYT
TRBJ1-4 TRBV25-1 ASSDPGTVSEKLF
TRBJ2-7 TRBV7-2 ASSLIGAEEQY
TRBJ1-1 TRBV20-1 SATVLNTEAF
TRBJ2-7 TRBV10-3 ASSHLSGTFYEQY
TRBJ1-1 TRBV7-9 ASSPWAGNTEAF
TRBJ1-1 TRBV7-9 ASSTTGLNTEAF
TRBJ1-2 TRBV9 ASSLRDPGENYGYT
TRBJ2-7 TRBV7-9 ASSQDWRPRAQNYEQY
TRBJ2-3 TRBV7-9 ASSKGTVSTDTQY
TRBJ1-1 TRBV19 ASSISRQLNTEAF
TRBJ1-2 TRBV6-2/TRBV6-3 ASSRTVNHGYT
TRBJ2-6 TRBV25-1 ASSLRGTGANVLT
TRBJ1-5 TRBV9 ASSSRGGGNQPQH
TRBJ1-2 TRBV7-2 ASSQAAQGYGYT
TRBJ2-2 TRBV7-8 ASTGSGIETGELF
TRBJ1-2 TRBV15 ATSRDLGTSNYGYT
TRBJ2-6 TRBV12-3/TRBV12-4 ASSLGTPSGANVLT
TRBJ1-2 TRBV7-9 ASSERQGQSGYT
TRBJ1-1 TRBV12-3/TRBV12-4 ASSFVATANTEAF